Below are 25 T cell receptor beta chains sequenced from a single sample in a study of shared clonotypes between healthy human individuals. Sequencing used immunoSEQ multiplex PCR; TCRdb keeps in-frame clones, though not all of them. The sample has fewer than 1.8 million clones, approximately 98.5% seen once. Sequenced sample: naive CD4+ T cells sorted from blood. Sample subset: CD45RA+ positively selected. The receptors originated from a man aged 25-45 years in good health.

This chain uses TRBV7-9 with TRBJ2-2; 7 bases align to TRBD1. This CDR3 is 14 amino acids long. Unmatched junction bases numbered 8, after V lost 7 bases and J lost 6 bases. Germline values: CDR1 SEHNR, CDR2 FQNEAQ (reference sequence). This CDR3 is CASTYLQGSGELFF. CDR3 DNA sequence: TGTGCCAGCACCTACCTACAGGGGTCCGGGGAGCTGTTTTTT.

This sequence joins TRBV15 and TRBJ1-5, with a possible D match to TRBD1 (5 bases). The CDR3 spans 12 residues. The V gene lost 5 bases and the J gene lost 6 bases, with 8 bases spanning the gap. Germline values: CDR1 LNHNV, CDR2 YYDKDF (reference sequence). CDR3 sequence reads: CATSLTAQPQHF. The CDR3 DNA reads as TGTGCCACCAGCCTGACAGCTCAGCCCCAGCATTTT.

The chain recombines TRBV6-1 with TRBJ2-2, with TRBD1 identical over 7 bases. This CDR3 comprises 14 residues. Germline loops: CDR1 MNHNS, CDR2 SASEGT. V shed 5 bases and J 6 bases; nucleotides not matched to a gene: 6. The CDR3 loop is CASSQQGVPGELFF. The CDR3 region has the DNA TGTGCCAGCAGTCAGCAGGGGGTCCCCGGGGAGCTGTTTTTT.

J is TRBJ1-3 and V is TRBV5-1; the D is unclear. The CDR3 loop spans 14 amino acids. Germline V gene data show CDR1 as SGHRS and CDR2 as YFSETQ. The V end lost 3 bases, the J end lost 2 bases, and 9 bases lay between the germline ends. The CDR3 bases are TGCGCCAGCAGCTACTCAGTAGCTGGAAACACCATATATTTT. Its translation: CASSYSVAGNTIYF.

The gene calls are TRBV21-1 and TRBJ2-4; the listed D gene, TRBD2, was not tested against the DNA. TRBV21-1 is given as a pseudogene. The CDR3 sequence is 16 residues long. The CDR3 reads CASSSVREGAKNIQYF. The CDR3 coding sequence is TGTGCCAGCAGCAGCGTCAGGGAGGGGGCCAAAAACATTCAGTACTTC.

The chain uses TRBV5-1 and TRBJ2-7; D perhaps matches TRBD2 (6 bases). The ends were cut back, 1 base at V and 3 bases at J, with 20 bases in the middle. CDR1 SGHRS and CDR2 YFSETQ come from the germline V gene. The CDR3 length is 17 residues. The CDR3 sequence is CASSLRSRSGYDYEQYF. The CDR3 coding sequence is TGCGCCAGCAGCTTGAGGTCCCGTAGCGGATACGACTACGAGCAGTACTTC.

The chain joins TRBV18 to TRBJ2-3, with D perhaps given as TRBD1 or TRBD2 (5 bases each). Trimming shortened V by 6 bases and J by 0 bases, and 7 bases separated the two germline ends. The CDR3 spans 13 residues. Germline V gives CDR1 KGHSH, CDR2 LQKENI. CDR3 amino acids: CASSGVSTDTQYF. In DNA form, the CDR3 reads TGTGCCAGCTCGGGGGTGAGCACAGATACGCAGTATTTT.

The rearrangement joins TRBV18 to TRBJ2-7; 8 positions agree with TRBD1. The CDR3 sequence is 17 residues long. The germline V gene has CDR1 KGHSH and CDR2 LQKENI. V shed 1 base, J shed 3 bases, and the junction held 11 bases outside the gene matches. In DNA form, the CDR3 reads TGTGCCAGCTCACCACGGACGGGCAGGACAGGGAGCTACGAGCAGTACTTC. Translated, it gives CASSPRTGRTGSYEQYF.

The genes are TRBV2 and TRBJ2-7; D might be TRBD2 (6 bases). The CDR3 contains 13 residues. The germline V gene encodes CDR1 SNHLY and CDR2 FYNNEI. With 7 bases removed from V and 2 bases from J, the gap between germline ends came to 12 bases. In nucleotides, the CDR3 is TGTGCCAGCAAGAGGCGGGGAACCTACGAGCAGTACTTC. Translating it yields CASKRRGTYEQYF. Filled out from reference TRBV2 and TRBJ2-7, the complete variable domain reads EPEVTQTPSHQVTQMGQEVILRCVPISNHLYFYWYRQILGQKVEFLVSFYNNEISEKSEIFDDQFSVERPDGSNFTLKIRSTKLEDSAMYFCASKRRGTYEQYFGPGTRLTVT.

The genes are TRBV21-1 and TRBJ1-1. TRBV21-1 is deemed a pseudogene. The CDR3 is 17 residues long. CDR3 amino acids: CASSKRTCEGSNTEAFF. CDR3 bases: TGTGCCAGCAGCAAAAGGACCTGCGAGGGATCGAACACTGAAGCTTTCTTT.

This clone was seen just once. The V call is TRBV5-5, the J call TRBJ1-2; D uncertain. Trimming shortened V by 0 bases and J by 4 bases, and 10 bases separated the two germline ends. This CDR3 is 14 amino acids long. Germline-derived CDR1 and CDR2 are SGHKS and YYEKEE (reference sequence). The CDR3 DNA follows: TGTGCCAGCAGCTTGGGTGGACTGTCCTATGGCTACACCTTC. This sequence encodes CASSLGGLSYGYTF.

V gene TRBV7-9 combines with J gene TRBJ2-5, with D uncertain. This CDR3 spans 12 amino acids. CDR1 and CDR2 (germline): SEHNR, FQNEAQ (reference sequence). The V and J ends lost 5 bases and 5 bases respectively, with 9 bases between them. The CDR3 nucleotides read TGTGCCAGCAGCCCACCCTGGGAGACCCAGTACTTC. It specifies CASSPPWETQYF.

The chain joins TRBV27 to TRBJ2-7; possibly TRBD2 for D (5 bases). Germline V CDR1 and CDR2: MNHEY, SMNVEV (reference sequence). V was pared by 2 bases and J by 2 bases, with 10 bases between. The CDR3 runs 14 residues. The CDR3 region is CASSLNGDTYEQYF. CDR3 nucleotide sequence: TGTGCCAGCAGTTTAAACGGGGATACCTACGAGCAGTACTTC.

The chain joins TRBV28 to TRBJ1-4; no clear D. This CDR3 spans 15 amino acids. V lost 8 bases and J 4 bases, leaving 17 bases between the germline ends. CDR1 and CDR2 (germline): MDHEN, SYDVKM. CDR3 bases: TGTGCCAGCCGCGGGTCTGGCAGTGGTAATGAAAAACTGTTTTTT. Translating it yields CASRGSGSGNEKLFF.

This sequence joins TRBV14 and TRBJ2-7; D gene unclear. The CDR3 contains 14 residues. The germline V and J ends were trimmed by 1 base and 3 bases, with 10 bases remaining between them. Per the germline V gene, CDR1 is SGHDN and CDR2 is FVKESK. The CDR3 nucleotides read TGTGCCAGCAGCCAAGGCTCCGGTTTCTACGAGCAGTACTTC. It encodes CASSQGSGFYEQYF. Complete variable domain (other parts from reference TRBV14 and TRBJ2-7): EAGVTQFPSHSVIEKGQTVTLRCDPISGHDNLYWYRRVMGKEIKFLLHFVKESKQDESGMPNNRFLAERTGGTYSTLKVQPAELEDSGVYFCASSQGSGFYEQYFGPGTRLTVT.

The rearrangement uses TRBV10-2 and TRBJ2-5, with D perhaps matching TRBD2 (5 bases). Looked up from germline, CDR1 is WSHSY and CDR2 is SAAADI. Trimming left V 7 bases short and J 2 bases short, with 14 bases between. This CDR3 spans 14 amino acids. The CDR3 DNA is TGCGCCAGCATCAGAGAAAGCGGACAAGAGACCCAGTACTTC. It translates to CASIRESGQETQYF.

This clone was seen only once. Other DNA sequences in the same sample also yield this CDR3. The chain carries TRBV5-1 and TRBJ2-2; D is perhaps TRBD1 (5 bases). The CDR3 runs to 14 residues. The V end lost 0 bases, the J end lost 4 bases, and 7 bases lay between the germline ends. Germline V gives CDR1 SGHRS, CDR2 YFSETQ. In nucleotides, the CDR3 is TGCGCCAGCAGCTTGGCAGGGATCACCGGGGAGCTGTTTTTT. This codes for CASSLAGITGELFF.

The chain has TRBV18 and TRBJ2-5; TRBD2 agrees at 12 bases. The CDR3 consists of 18 residues. Per germline, CDR1 KGHSH and CDR2 LQKENI. Trimming removed 3 bases from V and 2 bases from J; junction bases left unmatched: 10. CDR3 sequence: CASSPGLAGWAPQETQYF. The CDR3 bases are TGTGCCAGCTCACCCGGACTAGCGGGATGGGCCCCACAAGAGACCCAGTACTTC. Variable domain in full (rest from reference TRBV18 and TRBJ2-5): NAGVMQNPRHLVRRRGQEARLRCSPMKGHSHVYWYRQLPEEGLKFMVYLQKENIIDESGMPKERFSAEFPKEGPSILRIQQVVRGDSAAYFCASSPGLAGWAPQETQYFGPGTRLLVL.

V usage is TRBV7-9 and J usage is TRBJ1-5, with D unresolved. CDR1 and CDR2 (germline): SEHNR, FQNEAQ (reference sequence). V was shortened by 1 base and J by 9 bases, with 13 bases between the two germline ends. The CDR3 spans 14 residues. Written as DNA, the CDR3 is TGTGCCAGCAGCTTAGACAGCTTCGTGGGGCCCCAGCATTTT. This codes for CASSLDSFVGPQHF. Variable domain in full (rest from reference TRBV7-9 and TRBJ1-5): DTGVSQNPRHKITKRGQNVTFRCDPISEHNRLYWYRQTLGQGPEFLTYFQNEAQLEKSRLLSDRFSAERPKGSFSTLEIQRTEQGDSAMYLCASSLDSFVGPQHFGDGTRLSIL.

The chain joins TRBV7-2 to TRBJ2-3; the match to TRBD1 covers 7 bases. This CDR3 has 14 residues. V was pared by 5 bases and J by 3 bases, with 5 bases of the junction left unmatched. The germline gives CDR1 SGHTA, CDR2 FQGNSA. The CDR3 loop reads CASSRGQVTDTQYF. The CDR3 region has the DNA TGTGCCAGCAGCAGAGGACAGGTGACAGATACGCAGTATTTT.

This clone was detected once. The V call is TRBV5-4, the J call TRBJ2-7, with 7 bases lining up with TRBD1. The V gene's germline CDR1 is SGHNT and CDR2 YYREEE (reference sequence). This CDR3 region has 16 residues. J gave up 0 bases and V 3 bases, and 9 bases lay outside the gene matches. The CDR3 spells CASSSTPGQRSYEQYF. For the CDR3, the DNA is TGTGCCAGCAGCTCTACTCCGGGACAGCGCTCCTACGAGCAGTACTTC.

J is TRBJ2-7 and V is TRBV19; 8 nucleotides align to TRBD1. The CDR3 sequence is 14 residues long. Per germline, CDR1 LNHDA and CDR2 SQIVND (reference sequence). Trimming took 4 bases from V and 4 from J; bases not matched to a gene: 6. The CDR3 DNA reads as TGTGCCAGTAGTAAGCAGGGGGCGGGATACGAGCAGTACTTC. This translates into CASSKQGAGYEQYF.

This sequence joins TRBV9 and TRBJ1-1; D is unclear. Germline CDR1 is SGDLS and CDR2 is YYNGEE. Trimming took off 4 bases at V and 3 bases at J, with 22 bases between the two ends. The CDR3 extends over 17 amino acids. The CDR3 DNA follows: TGTGCCAGCAGCAGGGCCGTGCAAGCCACGTCCGACACTGAAGCTTTCTTT. It encodes CASSRAVQATSDTEAFF.

The chain links TRBV28 to TRBJ2-1; 12 bases match TRBD2. Germline V lookup: CDR1 MDHEN, CDR2 SYDVKM. There are 15 residues in the CDR3. With V trimmed by 5 bases and J by 5 bases, 4 bases remained unmatched. The CDR3 sequence: CASSEGLAGHNEQFF. CDR3 DNA: TGTGCCAGCAGTGAGGGACTAGCGGGCCACAATGAGCAGTTCTTC.

The V gene is TRBV19, the J gene TRBJ1-2; 7 bases fit TRBD1. The germline V gene has CDR1 LNHDA and CDR2 SQIVND (reference sequence). CDR3 size: 13 residues. With V trimmed by 8 bases and J by 3 bases, 6 bases remained unmatched. The CDR3 region has the DNA TGTGCCAGTCAACTAGACAGGGACTATGGCTACACCTTC. Residues: CASQLDRDYGYTF. Using reference TRBV19 and TRBJ1-2 for the parts outside the CDR3, the full variable domain is DGGITQSPKYLFRKEGQNVTLSCEQNLNHDAMYWYRQDPGQGLRLIYYSQIVNDFQKGDIAEGYSVSREKKESFPLTVTSAQKNPTAFYLCASQLDRDYGYTFGSGTRLTVV.